These 11 T cell receptor beta chains came from one sample sequenced in a study of T cells in Graves' hyperthyroidism and ophthalmopathy (dated by TCRdb to about 2019). Receptor libraries were prepared by multiplex PCR. The instrument was an Illumina HiSeq 2000. The TCR beta CDR3 regions were amplified from the RNA transcripts. The TCR CDR3 was subjected to a first round of RT-PCR using the HTBI primer set and the Qiagen OneStep RT-PCR kit. The public reads were quality trimmed at Q25 with fastp and then assembled into clones with MiXCR by TCRdb, keeping productive beta chains. Identical CDR3 proteins give one entry, which carries the most common genes and DNA. Recorded for this sample are over 450,000 distinct CDR3 sequences; 14% of them occurred a single time. The top ten constitute about 17% of the sample. Material: blood. The origin of the receptors is a woman aged 18-35 years with Graves' hyperthyroidism.

This clonotype has ten or more counts. The J gene is TRBJ2-1, the V gene TRBV3-1, with 13 nucleotides matching TRBD2. The germline CDR1 and CDR2 sequences are LGHDT and YNNKEL (reference sequence). The CDR3 spans 17 residues. The V gene end was trimmed by 0 bases and the J gene end by 5 bases; junction bases not matched to a gene: 4. The CDR3 coding sequence is TGTGCCAGCAGCCAAGATCTGGGGACTAGCGGGAACAATGAGCAGTTCTTC. Protein: CASSQDLGTSGNNEQFF.

This clonotype was seen only a few times. V and J are TRBV20-1 and TRBJ2-3; D is uncertain. Per the germline V gene, CDR1 is DFQATT and CDR2 is SNEGSKA (reference sequence). The CDR3 length is 12 residues. Trimming shortened V by 6 bases and J by 10 bases, and 17 bases separated the two germline ends. CDR3 region: CSATARILAQYF. CDR3 DNA sequence: TGCAGTGCAACCGCCCGGATTTTGGCGCAGTATTTT.

This clonotype was detected many times. V gene TRBV19 combines with J gene TRBJ2-1, with 9 bases aligning to TRBD2. The germline V gene has CDR1 LNHDA and CDR2 SQIVND (reference sequence). The CDR3 extends over 17 amino acids. The junction had 5 bases not matched to a gene; V was cut back by 1 base and J by 1 base. This chain's CDR3 is CASSIGSGLASYNEQFF. CDR3 coding DNA: TGTGCCAGTAGTATAGGGAGCGGACTAGCGTCCTACAATGAGCAGTTCTTC.

This clonotype was recorded at least ten times. The chain is built from TRBV24-1 and TRBJ2-1; 7 bases fit TRBD2. This CDR3 spans 16 amino acids. Germline CDR1 is KGHDR and CDR2 is SFDVKD. V dropped 4 bases and J dropped 3; count of bases not matched to a gene: 8. CDR3 DNA sequence: TGTGCCACCAGTGACACCGGGACTAAGATCTACAATGAGCAGTTCTTC. This translates into CATSDTGTKIYNEQFF.

A word on this clonotype: This may be a read error: a much more frequent sequence differs by one nucleotide. The conserved phenylalanine or tryptophan normally closing the CDR3 is absent here, so this likely arose from a read error. The CDR3 is CASSSRDLAGAYNEQFL. CDR3 DNA sequence: TGTGCCAGCAGCTCAAGGGACCTAGCGGGAGCCTACAATGAGCAGTTCCTC. This chain uses TRBV11-2 with TRBJ2-1; 10 bases are shared with TRBD2. The CDR3 has 17 residues. The junction had 8 bases not matched to a gene; V was cut back by 4 bases and J by 2 bases. Germline CDR1 reads SGHAT; CDR2 reads FQNNGV.

The sample holds a few counts of this clonotype. A much more abundant neighbour one base away suggests this may be a read error. V and J are TRBV7-8 and TRBJ2-3; 11 bases line up with TRBD2. V was clipped by 6 bases and J by 7 bases; unmatched bases: 6. This CDR3 comprises 14 residues. Germline V gives CDR1 SGHVS, CDR2 FQNEAQ. CDR3 coding DNA: TGTGCCAGCAGGGTAGCGGGAGGGGGAAATACGCAGTATTTT. It is translated as CASRVAGGGNTQYF.

This clonotype occurred a few times. One end of the junction does not line up with germline, which may come from a read error. The chain carries TRBV12-3 or TRBV12-4 and TRBJ1-1; D not resolved. CDR3 length equals 13 residues. In DNA form, the CDR3 reads TGTGCCAGCAGCTCATCAGTGAACACTGAAGCTCTCTTT. It codes for CASSSSVNTEALF.

This clonotype occurred many times. The chain has TRBV27 and TRBJ2-6, with D uncertain. The CDR3 extends over 15 amino acids. V was pared by 5 bases and J by 0 bases, with 8 bases between. Germline loops: CDR1 MNHEY, CDR2 SMNVEV (reference sequence). The CDR3 DNA reads as TGTGCCAGCAGTAAACTTGGCTCTGGGGCCAACGTCCTGACTTTC. Translated, it gives CASSKLGSGANVLTF.

The sample holds a few counts of this clonotype. V and J are TRBV4-1 and TRBJ2-5; D possibly corresponds to TRBD2 (6 bases). With 3 bases removed from V and 3 bases from J, the gap between germline ends came to 11 bases. The CDR3 loop spans 14 amino acids. CDR1 and CDR2 (germline): MGHRA, YSYEKL. The CDR3 DNA follows: TGCGCCAGCAGCCAGAGTATAGCGGAAGAGACCCAGTACTTC. Encoded protein: CASSQSIAEETQYF.

This clonotype has a count of ten or more. This rearrangement joins TRBV29-1 to TRBJ2-7; 7 nucleotides align to TRBD1. Germline loops: CDR1 SQVTM, CDR2 ANQGSEA. The CDR3 length is 13 residues. Trimming at V came to 5 bases and at J to 6 bases, leaving 10 bases not matched to a gene. The CDR3 sequence is CSVLQTGLGEQYF. The CDR3 coding sequence is TGCAGCGTTCTTCAGACAGGGCTGGGCGAGCAGTACTTC.

Ten or more counts support this clonotype. The V call is TRBV10-3, the J call TRBJ1-6; no clear D gene. With 2 bases removed from V and 7 bases from J, the gap between germline ends came to 9 bases. The CDR3 spans 14 residues. Per the germline V gene, CDR1 is ENHRY and CDR2 is SYGVKD. CDR3 protein: CAISETVQNSPLHF. The CDR3 nucleotides are TGTGCCATCAGTGAGACTGTCCAAAATTCACCCCTCCACTTT.